The present T cell receptor beta chain was sequenced within a study of cytomegalovirus exposure and HLA in healthy donors. The overall study: One earlier analysis, a look at approximately 180 million T cells, found some 100 million unique TCR beta sequences. Points from the study as a whole: The authors enumerated roughly 180 TCR beta chains as linked to cytomegalovirus.

As regards this clone: The antigen is not known.

The CDR3 loop spans 13 amino acids. The V gene lost 4 bases and the J gene lost 6 bases, with 13 bases spanning the gap. Germline V CDR1 and CDR2: SGHDN, FVKESK. In the PCR, 60 Vbeta and 13 Jbeta primers were used. Sequenced by immunoSEQ multiplex PCR; TCRdb stores in-frame clones only, minus some. Found here are about 130,000 clones, roughly 82% of them singletons; the top ten hold roughly 10%. Input material: PBMCs. This receptor was obtained from a male donor in good health and CMV-seropositive. The rearrangement uses TRBV14 and TRBJ2-7; possibly TRBD1 for D (6 bases). The CDR3 coding sequence is TGTGCCAGCAGCCCCACGTTAGGGGGCGAGCAGTACTTC. It yields the protein CASSPTLGGEQYF.